Sequencing of this T cell receptor (beta chain) was carried out in a study of naive and memory T cell subsets. Study-level findings and limits: A clonotype means one alpha or beta sequence, not an alpha/beta pair. In CD4 and CD8 cells, diversity dropped from naive through EMRA.

The beta constant-region primer was an equimolar mix of two oligonucleotides covering TRBC1 and TRBC2. Four rounds of PCR amplified the ligated cDNA using nested alpha and beta constant-region primers plus SP2. Each CDR3 protein gets one entry after TCRdb re-called the UMI-ligation and nested PCR reads with MiXCR. The sample consists of about 18,000 distinct CDR3 sequences, around 10% of them appearing once. Trimming cost V 5 bases and J 4 bases; bases outside gene matches: 9. Germline V CDR1 and CDR2: SGHVS, FNYEAQ. The CDR3 contains 18 residues. This clonotype was counted a few times. Its specificity is not known. CMV status came from CD4+ T cell IFNgamma after overnight CMV lysate stimulation of fresh PBMCs.

Source material: central memory CD8+ T cells from blood. The origin of this receptor is a human donor in good health. The chain links TRBV7-6 to TRBJ2-1, with TRBD2 identical over 15 bases. This chain's CDR3 is CASSHRTSGRAKYNEQFF. CDR3 bases: TGTGCCAGCAGCCATAGGACTAGCGGGAGGGCCAAATACAATGAGCAGTTCTTC. Full variable domain (missing parts from reference TRBV7-6 and TRBJ2-1): GAGVSQSPRYKVTKRGQDVALRCDPISGHVSLYWYRQALGQGPEFLTYFNYEAQQDKSGLPNDRFSAERPEGSISTLTIQRTEQRDSAMYRCASSHRTSGRAKYNEQFFGPGTRLTVL.